This is a list of T cell receptor beta chains from one sample in a study of cytomegalovirus exposure and HLA in healthy donors. Clones were read by immunoSEQ multiplex PCR, and TCRdb kept only the in-frame ones, dropping some. The sample shows 110,000 to 150,000 clones, roughly 70% of them seen only once. The specimen was PBMCs. These receptors originate from a young man in good health and CMV-seropositive. The CDR3 runs from the conserved cysteine through the conserved F or W. Fields, in order: V gene, J gene, clone size, CDR3 length, D gene, CDR3 DNA, CDR3 protein. A D gene is named only where the DNA matches it firmly. Some rows have no size entry. The others give once, few or many, or a class for an expanded clone.

v_gene: TRBV12-5
j_gene: TRBJ1-1
abundance: few
len: 14
d_gene: NA
CDR3nt: TGTGCTAGTGGTTTGGTACCCGGAGGATCTGGAGCTTTCTTT
CDR3aa: CASGLVPGGSGAFF

v_gene: TRBV2
j_gene: TRBJ2-1
abundance: few
len: 11
d_gene: NA
CDR3nt: TGTGCCAGCAAGAGGGCCAATGAGCAGTTCTTC
CDR3aa: CASKRANEQFF

v_gene: TRBV9
j_gene: TRBJ2-3
abundance: NA
len: 16
d_gene: TRBD2
CDR3nt: TGTGCCAGCAGCGGAATAGCGGGGGCCAGCACAGATACGCAGTATTTT
CDR3aa: CASSGIAGASTDTQYF

v_gene: TRBV4-2
j_gene: TRBJ2-2
abundance: once
len: 19
d_gene: TRBD2
CDR3nt: TGTGCCAGCAGCCAAGATTTCCGAGCGGGGGCGGCGAACACCGGGGAGCTGTTTTTT
CDR3aa: CASSQDFRAGAANTGELFF

v_gene: TRBV6-1
j_gene: TRBJ2-7
abundance: few
len: 11
d_gene: NA
CDR3nt: TGTGCCGTCCGGTCCGGGTTCGAGCAGTACTTC
CDR3aa: CAVRSGFEQYF

v_gene: TRBV2
j_gene: TRBJ2-2
abundance: few
len: 15
d_gene: TRBD2
CDR3nt: TGTGCCAGCAGTCGGTTAGCGGGGAGCAACGGGGAGCTGTTTTTT
CDR3aa: CASSRLAGSNGELFF

v_gene: TRBV11-3
j_gene: TRBJ1-1
abundance: NA
len: 14
d_gene: NA
CDR3nt: TGTGCCAGCAGCTCAGGGGCACCGAACACTGAAGCTTTCTTT
CDR3aa: CASSSGAPNTEAFF

v_gene: TRBV5-6
j_gene: TRBJ1-6
abundance: NA
len: 15
d_gene: NA
CDR3nt: TGTGCCAGCAGCTTTTTGGACAGAGGTGATTCACCCCTCCACTTT
CDR3aa: CASSFLDRGDSPLHF

v_gene: TRBV2
j_gene: TRBJ2-7
abundance: NA
len: 15
d_gene: NA
CDR3nt: TGTGCCAGCAGTGTTGGCCAGGCGACCTCCTACGAGCAGTACTTC
CDR3aa: CASSVGQATSYEQYF

v_gene: TRBV21-1
j_gene: TRBJ2-6
abundance: NA
len: 18
d_gene: NA
CDR3nt: TGTGCCAGCAGCAGACTAGCCCCCTTCCCTTCTGGGGCCAACGTCCTGACTTTC
CDR3aa: CASSRLAPFPSGANVLTF